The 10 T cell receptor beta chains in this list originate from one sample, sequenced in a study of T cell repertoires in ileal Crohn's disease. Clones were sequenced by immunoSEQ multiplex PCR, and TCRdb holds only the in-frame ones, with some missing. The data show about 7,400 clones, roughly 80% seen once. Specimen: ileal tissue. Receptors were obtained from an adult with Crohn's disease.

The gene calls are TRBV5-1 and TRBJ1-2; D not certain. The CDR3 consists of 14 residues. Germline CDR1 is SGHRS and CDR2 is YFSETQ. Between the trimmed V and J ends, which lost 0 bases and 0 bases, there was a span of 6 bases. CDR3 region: CASSLDPANYGYTF. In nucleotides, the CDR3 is TGCGCCAGCAGCTTGGATCCAGCTAACTATGGCTACACCTTC.

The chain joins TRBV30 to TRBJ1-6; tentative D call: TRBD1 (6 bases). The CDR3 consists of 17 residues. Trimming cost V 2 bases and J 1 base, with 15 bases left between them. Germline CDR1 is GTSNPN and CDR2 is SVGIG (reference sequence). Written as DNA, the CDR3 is TGTGCCTGGAGTAAAACCGGGACAAGTTCCTATAATTCACCCCTCCACTTT. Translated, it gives CAWSKTGTSSYNSPLHF. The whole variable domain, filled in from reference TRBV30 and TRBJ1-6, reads SQTIHQWPATLVQPVGSPLSLECTVEGTSNPNLYWYRQAAGRGLQLLFYSVGIGQISSEVPQNLSASRPQDRQFILSSKKLLLSDSGFYLCAWSKTGTSSYNSPLHFGNGTRLTVT.

The CDR3 is CATFAGQGVTGELFF. CDR3 in DNA: TGTGCCACCTTTGCCGGACAGGGGGTCACCGGGGAGCTGTTTTTT. The chain carries TRBV6-1 and TRBJ2-2; 10 bases are a match to TRBD1. Germline V gives CDR1 MNHNS, CDR2 SASEGT. The CDR3 runs to 15 residues. The V and J ends lost 10 bases and 4 bases, in that order; junction bases with no gene match: 9.

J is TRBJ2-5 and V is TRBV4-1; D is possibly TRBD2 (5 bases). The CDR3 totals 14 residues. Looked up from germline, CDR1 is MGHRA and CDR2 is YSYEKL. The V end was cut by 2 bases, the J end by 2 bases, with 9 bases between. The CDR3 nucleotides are TGCGCCAGCAGCCAAATAGCGCTTCAAGAGACCCAGTACTTC. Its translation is CASSQIALQETQYF.

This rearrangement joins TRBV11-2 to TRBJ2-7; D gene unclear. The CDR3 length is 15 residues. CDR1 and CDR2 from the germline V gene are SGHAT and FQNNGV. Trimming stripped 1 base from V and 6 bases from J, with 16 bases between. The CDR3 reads CASSLGSLPSGEQYF. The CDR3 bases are TGTGCCAGCAGCTTAGGGTCGCTACCCTCTGGCGAGCAGTACTTC.

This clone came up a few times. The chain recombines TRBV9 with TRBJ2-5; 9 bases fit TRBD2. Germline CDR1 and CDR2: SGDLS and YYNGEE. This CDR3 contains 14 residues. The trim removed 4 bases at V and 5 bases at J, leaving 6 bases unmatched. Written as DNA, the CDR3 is TGTGCCAGCAGCTCCGGACTAGCGTGGGAGACCCAGTACTTC. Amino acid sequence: CASSSGLAWETQYF. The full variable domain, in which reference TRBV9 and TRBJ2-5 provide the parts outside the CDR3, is DSGVTQTPKHLITATGQRVTLRCSPRSGDLSVYWYQQSLDQGLQFLIQYYNGEERAKGNILERFSAQQFPDLHSELNLSSLELGDSALYFCASSSGLAWETQYFGPGTRLLVL.

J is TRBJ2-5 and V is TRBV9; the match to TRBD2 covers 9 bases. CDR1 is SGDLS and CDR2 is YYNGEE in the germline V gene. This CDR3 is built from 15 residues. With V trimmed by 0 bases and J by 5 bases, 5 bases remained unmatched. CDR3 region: CASSVGLAGVETQYF. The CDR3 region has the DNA TGTGCCAGCAGCGTAGGTTTAGCGGGAGTGGAGACCCAGTACTTC. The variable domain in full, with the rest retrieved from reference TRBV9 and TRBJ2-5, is DSGVTQTPKHLITATGQRVTLRCSPRSGDLSVYWYQQSLDQGLQFLIQYYNGEERAKGNILERFSAQQFPDLHSELNLSSLELGDSALYFCASSVGLAGVETQYFGPGTRLLVL.

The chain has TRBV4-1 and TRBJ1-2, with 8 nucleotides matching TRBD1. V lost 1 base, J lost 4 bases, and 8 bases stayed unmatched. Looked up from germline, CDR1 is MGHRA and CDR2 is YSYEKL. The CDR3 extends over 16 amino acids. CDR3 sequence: CASSQGRQGQGYGYTF. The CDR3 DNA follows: TGCGCCAGCAGCCAAGGGAGACAGGGGCAGGGCTATGGCTACACCTTC.

CDR3 in amino acids: CASSSLAGANTEAFF. Here the CDR3 DNA reads TGTGCCAGCAGCTCCCTGGCAGGGGCGAACACTGAAGCTTTCTTT. The chain combines TRBV11-3 with TRBJ1-1, with D perhaps matching TRBD1 (6 bases). The CDR3 totals 15 residues. Germline V gene data show CDR1 as SGHNT and CDR2 as YENEEA. V lost 4 bases to trimming and J lost 1 base, with 13 bases between them.

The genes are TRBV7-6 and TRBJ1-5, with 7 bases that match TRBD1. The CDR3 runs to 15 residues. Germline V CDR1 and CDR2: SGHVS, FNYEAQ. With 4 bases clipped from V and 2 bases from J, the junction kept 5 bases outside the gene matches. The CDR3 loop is CASSSRTGGNQPQHF. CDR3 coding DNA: TGTGCCAGCAGCTCTAGAACAGGGGGCAATCAGCCCCAGCATTTT.